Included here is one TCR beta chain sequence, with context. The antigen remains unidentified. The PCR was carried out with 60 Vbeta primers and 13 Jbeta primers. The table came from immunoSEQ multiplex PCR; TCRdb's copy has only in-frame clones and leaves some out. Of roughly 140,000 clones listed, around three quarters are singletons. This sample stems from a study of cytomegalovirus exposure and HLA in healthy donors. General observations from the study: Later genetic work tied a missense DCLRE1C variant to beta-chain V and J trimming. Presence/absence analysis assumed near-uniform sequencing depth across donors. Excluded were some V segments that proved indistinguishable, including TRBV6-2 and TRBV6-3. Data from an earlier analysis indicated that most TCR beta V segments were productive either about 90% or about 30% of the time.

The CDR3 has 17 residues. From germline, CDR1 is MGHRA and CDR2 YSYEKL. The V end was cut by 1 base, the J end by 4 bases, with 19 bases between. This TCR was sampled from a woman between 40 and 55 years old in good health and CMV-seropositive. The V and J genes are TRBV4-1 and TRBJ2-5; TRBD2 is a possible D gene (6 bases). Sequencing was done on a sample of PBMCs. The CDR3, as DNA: TGCGCCAGCAGCCAAGGGGGCACCGGGAGACCCGTAGAGACCCAGTACTTC. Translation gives CASSQGGTGRPVETQYF.